These 27 T cell receptor beta chains originate from one sample sequenced in a study of T-cell memory formation after mild COVID-19. Using its own MiXCR run on the 5' RACE reads, TCRdb lists one record per CDR3 protein. The sample holds 120,000 to 150,000 distinct CDR3 sequences; roughly 13% are singletons and the top ten take 25% to 30%. Sequencing used PBMCs or a T cell subset sorted from them (not recorded which). The receptors derive from an adult woman who had mild COVID-19 (a few samples of this study predate the infection). Cell type and time point are not known.

V is TRBV6-2 or TRBV6-3 and J is TRBJ2-7, with 8 bases identical to TRBD1. CDR1 MNHEY and CDR2 SVGEGT come from the germline V gene. V lost 5 bases and J lost 4; bases outside the gene matches: 4. This CDR3 is 13 amino acids long. The CDR3 here is CASSNQGAYEQYF. CDR3 nucleotide sequence: TGTGCCAGCAGTAATCAGGGGGCTTACGAGCAGTACTTC.

This clonotype was seen more than once but under ten times. One end of the junction varies from germline; a read error may be responsible. CDR3 residues: CASSLATGGPDTQYF. For the CDR3, the DNA is TGTGCCAGCAGCCTAGCTACAGGGGGGCCGGATACGCAGTATTTT. The gene calls are TRBV7-9 and TRBJ2-3; TRBD1 agrees at 8 bases. The length of the CDR3 is 15 residues. The germline CDR1 and CDR2 sequences are SEHNR and FQNEAQ (reference sequence). Looking up the rest from reference TRBV7-9 and TRBJ2-3 gives the full variable domain: DTGVSQNPRHKITKRGQNVTFRCDPISEHNRLYWYRQTLGQGPEFLTYFQNEAQLEKSRLLSDRFSAERPKGSFSTLEIQRTEQGDSAMYLCASSLATGGPDTQYFGPGTRLTVL.

In this sample, this clonotype turned up a few times. The genes are TRBV27 and TRBJ2-3; TRBD2 agrees at 10 bases. The CDR3 runs to 18 residues. CDR1 is MNHEY and CDR2 is SMNVEV in the germline V gene (reference sequence). V dropped 4 bases and J dropped 3; count of bases not matched to a gene: 13. The DNA of the CDR3 is TGTGCCAGCAGTTCCACACTAGCGGGGCCTAGGGTAACAGATACGCAGTATTTT. Its translation: CASSSTLAGPRVTDTQYF.

The V and J genes are TRBV12-3 or TRBV12-4 and TRBJ2-5; D gene unclear. Trimming pared 6 bases from V and 5 bases from J, leaving 7 bases between. This CDR3 has 11 residues. The CDR3 region has the DNA TGTGCCAGCAGCCCTTCGGAGACCCAGTACTTC. This sequence encodes CASSPSETQYF.

This chain joins TRBV12-3 or TRBV12-4 and TRBJ2-1; tentative D call: TRBD1 (6 bases). V lost 10 bases and J lost 1, with 11 bases in between. The length of the CDR3 is 13 residues. The CDR3 sequence: CATIGGSYNEQFF. CDR3 bases: TGTGCCACCATAGGGGGATCCTACAATGAGCAGTTCTTC.

The J gene is TRBJ2-7, the V gene TRBV4-1; D gene unclear. The CDR3 extends over 17 amino acids. Per germline, CDR1 MGHRA and CDR2 YSYEKL. V was clipped by 2 bases and J by 6 bases, with 23 bases between them. The CDR3 region is CASSQYEVGRAMGEQYF. The CDR3 nucleotides are TGCGCCAGCAGCCAATACGAAGTCGGTCGGGCTATGGGCGAGCAGTACTTC.

The rearrangement links TRBV24-1 to TRBJ2-1; the match to TRBD1 covers 7 bases. The CDR3 sequence is 16 residues long. V was pared by 0 bases and J by 4 bases, with 5 bases of the junction left unmatched. The germline gives CDR1 KGHDR, CDR2 SFDVKD. CDR3 protein: CATSDLQTDRYNEQFF. In DNA form, the CDR3 reads TGTGCCACCAGTGATTTGCAAACGGACAGGTACAATGAGCAGTTCTTC.

The chain couples TRBV4-1 to TRBJ2-3; D tentatively reads TRBD1 or TRBD2 (5 bases each). The V gene lost 0 bases and the J gene lost 5 bases, with 15 bases spanning the gap. The CDR3 loop spans 16 amino acids. Germline V gene data show CDR1 as MGHRA and CDR2 as YSYEKL. Here the CDR3 reads CASSQDGGTGLDTQYF. The CDR3 DNA reads TGCGCCAGCAGCCAAGATGGTGGCACGGGGCTAGATACGCAGTATTTT.

The chain uses TRBV4-2 and TRBJ2-1, with D possibly matching TRBD1 (5 bases). Germline CDR1 is LGHNA and CDR2 is YNFKEQ. Trimming cost V 4 bases and J 0 bases, with 16 bases left between them. This CDR3 has 17 residues. CDR3 bases: TGTGCCAGCAGCCCCTCACAGGCGATGAGCTCCTACAATGAGCAGTTCTTC. Translation gives CASSPSQAMSSYNEQFF.

This clonotype was counted a few times. The chain joins TRBV7-9 to TRBJ1-2; 7 bases are shared with TRBD1. The V segment lost 3 bases and the J segment 7 bases; nucleotides outside the gene matches: 8. The CDR3 length is 14 residues. Germline assignment: CDR1 SEHNR and CDR2 FQNEAQ (reference sequence). CDR3 protein: CASSFDRDTFGYTF. The CDR3 nucleotides are TGTGCCAGCAGCTTTGACAGGGACACGTTTGGCTACACCTTC.

This chain links TRBV20-1 with TRBJ2-3; the D gene is possibly TRBD1 (5 bases). Germline CDR1 DFQATT, CDR2 SNEGSKA (reference sequence). Trimming removed 5 bases from V and 0 bases from J, with 9 bases in between. The CDR3 is 13 residues long. CDR3 loop: CSAWTPSTDTQYF. In nucleotides, the CDR3 is TGCAGTGCTTGGACACCTAGCACAGATACGCAGTATTTT.

The CDR3 here is CATSDSWGRIPGLAGEQSTDTQYF. The DNA of the CDR3 is TGTGCCACCAGTGATTCCTGGGGACGGATACCGGGACTAGCGGGAGAACAATCCACAGATACGCAGTATTTT. The rearrangement joins TRBV24-1 to TRBJ2-3; 14 bases line up with TRBD2. CDR1 KGHDR and CDR2 SFDVKD come from the germline V gene. With 2 bases clipped from V and 2 bases from J, the junction kept 23 bases outside the gene matches. The CDR3 has 24 amino acids.

The rearrangement links TRBV30 to TRBJ2-2; 7 bases align to TRBD1. V lost 5 bases to trimming and J lost 5 bases; unmatched junction nucleotides: 14. Germline V lookup: CDR1 GTSNPN, CDR2 SVGIG (reference sequence). The CDR3 is 16 amino acids. Here the CDR3 DNA reads TGTGCCTGGGAAGGGACAGCCTCGGGGCTTACCGGGGAGCTGTTTTTT. This encodes CAWEGTASGLTGELFF.

In its sample, this clonotype was seen a few times. The CDR3 sequence: CSARDGDYEQYF. CDR3 nucleotide sequence: TGCAGTGCTAGAGACGGGGACTACGAGCAGTACTTC. The gene calls are TRBV20-1 and TRBJ2-7; perhaps TRBD2 as D (5 bases). The length of the CDR3 is 12 residues. Germline CDR1 is DFQATT and CDR2 is SNEGSKA (reference sequence). Between the trimmed V and J ends, which lost 0 bases and 3 bases, there was a span of 6 bases.

The chain carries TRBV19 and TRBJ2-7, with D tentatively TRBD1 (6 bases). CDR3 size: 16 residues. V was cut by 5 bases and J by 0 bases, with 17 bases left in between. The germline V gene encodes CDR1 LNHDA and CDR2 SQIVND (reference sequence). The CDR3 nucleotides read TGTGCCAGTAGTCCAGGGGACGGTTATCCCTCCTACGAGCAGTACTTC. Amino acid sequence: CASSPGDGYPSYEQYF.

This clonotype has more than one count but fewer than ten. This chain uses TRBV12-3 or TRBV12-4 with TRBJ1-1; no firm D call. Between the trimmed V and J ends, which lost 3 bases and 4 bases, there was a span of 9 bases. The CDR3 is 13 residues long. The CDR3 bases are TGTGCCAGCAGTTTCACCTTGGGCACTGAAGCTTTCTTT. Residues: CASSFTLGTEAFF.

This clonotype was found many times. The chain uses TRBV7-6 and TRBJ2-3; TRBD1 agrees at 7 bases. Germline V gives CDR1 SGHVS, CDR2 FNYEAQ. Germline trimming cut 5 bases from V and 1 base from J; bases unmatched to any gene: 3. This CDR3 is built from 14 residues. For the CDR3, the DNA is TGTGCCAGCAGCCTTACAGGGGGCACAGATACGCAGTATTTT. It codes for CASSLTGGTDTQYF.

This clonotype was seen a few times. The chain recombines TRBV11-3 with TRBJ2-5, with D unresolved. V was shortened by 3 bases and J by 5 bases, with 7 bases between the two germline ends. The V gene's germline CDR1 is SGHNT and CDR2 YENEEA. The length of the CDR3 is 12 residues. This CDR3 reads CASSFSTETQYF. The CDR3 bases are TGTGCCAGCAGCTTTAGTACGGAGACCCAGTACTTC.

This clonotype was detected ten times or more. V gene TRBV5-1 combines with J gene TRBJ1-5; no clear D. CDR1 is SGHRS, CDR2 YFSETQ, per germline. V lost 0 bases and J lost 4, with 11 bases in between. The CDR3 has 15 amino acids. Written as DNA, the CDR3 is TGCGCCAGCAGCTTGGCCCCTGGGGTAAATCAGCCCCAGCATTTT. Its translation is CASSLAPGVNQPQHF.

The chain recombines TRBV12-3 or TRBV12-4 with TRBJ2-1; maybe TRBD1 (6 bases). Trimming removed 6 bases at V and 2 bases at J, with 14 bases between. This CDR3 region has 15 residues. The CDR3 nucleotides are TGTGCCAGCAGACCCGGGACAACCGCCTACAATGAGCAGTTCTTC. This sequence encodes CASRPGTTAYNEQFF.

This clonotype showed up just a few times. J is TRBJ2-1 and V is TRBV4-1; D may be TRBD2 (6 bases). Germline CDR1 MGHRA, CDR2 YSYEKL. The CDR3 sequence is 14 residues long. Trimming took off 10 bases at V and 9 bases at J, with 22 bases between the two ends. CDR3 protein: CATAFSGVEGEQFF. The CDR3 DNA follows: TGCGCCACGGCGTTCTCGGGGGTCGAGGGTGAGCAGTTCTTC.

This clonotype was seen at least ten times. The chain couples TRBV19 to TRBJ1-4; D might be TRBD1 (6 bases). Trimming removed 1 base from V and 8 bases from J, with 11 bases in between. The CDR3 runs 14 residues. CDR1 and CDR2 from the germline V gene are LNHDA and SQIVND (reference sequence). The CDR3 nucleotides are TGTGCCAGTAGTATAGCGGGACACGAAGAAAAACTGTTTTTT. As protein: CASSIAGHEEKLFF.

This clonotype has more than one count but fewer than ten. V is TRBV5-6 and J is TRBJ2-1, with D perhaps matching TRBD1 (5 bases). Germline V CDR1 and CDR2: SGHDT, YYEEEE. V lost 6 bases to trimming and J lost 10 bases, with 17 bases between them. The CDR3 loop spans 13 amino acids. DNA for the CDR3: TGTGCCAGCACCCCTCAGGACACCGGCGAGCAGTTCTTC. It encodes CASTPQDTGEQFF.

On this clonotype: One end of the junction fails to match germline, which may point to a read error. This sequence joins TRBV27 and TRBJ1-1, with D possibly matching TRBD1 (6 bases). CDR1 MNHEY and CDR2 SMNVEV come from the germline V gene (reference sequence). This CDR3 contains 15 residues. CDR3 sequence (DNA): TGTGGCAGCAGTTCCGGACAGACCTTGAACACTGAAGCTTTCTTT. Its protein product is CGSSSGQTLNTEAFF.

The chain has TRBV2 and TRBJ2-1; D is unresolved. Trimming removed 6 bases at V and 7 bases at J, with 10 bases between. From germline, CDR1 is SNHLY and CDR2 FYNNEI. CDR3 length equals 12 residues. The CDR3 is CASSRFRNEQFF. For the CDR3, the DNA is TGTGCCAGCAGCCGATTTAGAAATGAGCAGTTCTTC.

This clonotype has a handful of counts. The rearrangement links TRBV29-1 to TRBJ2-7, with D unclear. The CDR3 is 15 amino acids. In germline, CDR1 is SQVTM, CDR2 ANQGSEA. Trimming cost V 4 bases and J 0 bases, with 16 bases left between them. In DNA form, the CDR3 reads TGCAGCGTTGTCCCATACAGCAATCCCTCCTACGAGCAGTACTTC. Translating gives CSVVPYSNPSYEQYF.

This chain links TRBV12-3 or TRBV12-4 with TRBJ2-2; no definite D call. The V end was cut by 5 bases, the J end by 0 bases, with 7 bases between. This CDR3 spans 14 amino acids. The CDR3 spells CASSPSANTGELFF. CDR3 nucleotides: TGTGCCAGCAGTCCCTCTGCGAACACCGGGGAGCTGTTTTTT.